The 18 T cell receptor beta chains in this list originate from one sample, sequenced in a study of blood T cell repertoires in COVID-19. Generated by immunoSEQ multiplex PCR, the TCRdb table keeps only in-frame clones and is missing some. The top ten hold roughly a tenth of the sample, which has approximately 260,000 clones, about 80% seen once. The sequenced sample was peripheral blood. These receptors were taken from a woman of 80 years or more with acute or convalescent COVID-19.

The gene calls are TRBV10-3 and TRBJ2-3; 9 nucleotides line up with TRBD2. The CDR3 is made up of 15 amino acids. V was clipped by 4 bases and J by 1 base; unmatched bases: 3. Germline V CDR1 and CDR2: ENHRY, SYGVKD. For the CDR3, the DNA is TGTGCCATCAGTGTAAGGACTAGCGGCACAGATACGCAGTATTTT. It codes for CAISVRTSGTDTQYF.

V gene TRBV24-1 combines with J gene TRBJ2-7, with a possible D match to TRBD1 (6 bases). The germline V gene encodes CDR1 KGHDR and CDR2 SFDVKD. CDR3 length equals 16 residues. Trimming removed 8 bases at V and 0 bases at J, with 19 bases between. The CDR3 reads CATTAPGQGYSYEQYF. The CDR3 region has the DNA TGTGCCACCACCGCCCCCGGCCAGGGGTACTCCTACGAGCAGTACTTC.

The J gene is TRBJ1-5, the V gene TRBV5-5; no firm D call. CDR1 and CDR2 (germline): SGHKS, YYEKEE (reference sequence). V was shortened by 2 bases and J by 2 bases, with 11 bases between the two germline ends. This CDR3 comprises 15 residues. The CDR3 DNA follows: TGTGCCAGCAGCTTTGAGTGGCGGGGCAATCAGCCCCAGCATTTT. Encoded protein: CASSFEWRGNQPQHF.

The chain couples TRBV7-8 to TRBJ2-5; 10 bases line up with TRBD1. The trim removed 4 bases at V and 5 bases at J, leaving 7 bases unmatched. Germline CDR1 SGHVS, CDR2 FQNEAQ. This CDR3 is 15 amino acids long. The CDR3 reads CASSSGTGAVETQYF. The CDR3 DNA sequence: TGTGCCAGCAGCTCCGGGACAGGGGCGGTCGAGACCCAGTACTTC.

This clone appeared once. The V gene is TRBV6-5, the J gene TRBJ2-2; D may be TRBD1 (7 bases). This CDR3 region has 14 residues. Trimming took 8 bases from V and 3 from J, leaving 13 bases between them. Germline V gene lookup returns CDR1 MNHEY and CDR2 SVGAGI. The DNA for the CDR3 is TGTGCCAGCGGAGGGGGCTGGGACACCGGGGAGCTGTTTTTT. Its translation is CASGGGWDTGELFF.

This chain uses TRBV7-3 with TRBJ2-1; possible D gene TRBD2, 6 bases. The CDR3 contains 13 residues. Trimming shortened V by 5 bases and J by 5 bases, and 10 bases separated the two germline ends. Germline CDR1 is SGHTA and CDR2 is FQGTGA. As DNA, the CDR3 is TGTGCCAGCAGCCAGGGACTCAACAATGAGCAGTTCTTC. It encodes CASSQGLNNEQFF.

The chain uses TRBV19 and TRBJ1-4; D may be TRBD1 (6 bases). Looked up from germline, CDR1 is LNHDA and CDR2 is SQIVND (reference sequence). Trimming pared 3 bases from V and 7 bases from J, leaving 21 bases between. This CDR3 is 17 amino acids long. The CDR3 loop reads CASSIIGGGTIVEKLFF. For the CDR3, the DNA is TGTGCCAGTAGTATTATCGGCGGGGGGACAATAGTTGAAAAACTGTTTTTT.

V usage is TRBV6-4 and J usage is TRBJ2-1; 9 bases match TRBD1. CDR1 is MRHNA and CDR2 is SNTAGT in the germline V gene. V dropped 4 bases and J dropped 9; count of bases not matched to a gene: 7. The CDR3 spans 14 residues. DNA of the CDR3: TGTGCCAGCAGTGCCCTGGGACAGGGAGGTGAGCAGTTCTTC. Translated: CASSALGQGGEQFF.

This clone appeared a single time. V usage is TRBV2 and J usage is TRBJ1-3, with a possible D match to TRBD1 (5 bases). Germline V gene data show CDR1 as SNHLY and CDR2 as FYNNEI. V dropped 2 bases and J dropped 0 bases, with 8 bases sitting between them. This CDR3 has 15 amino acids. CDR3 amino acids: CASSERGNSGNTIYF. CDR3 sequence (DNA): TGTGCCAGCAGTGAAAGGGGTAACTCTGGAAACACCATATATTTT.

This chain connects TRBV30 to TRBJ1-4, with 8 bases fitting TRBD1. V shed 6 bases and J 7 bases; nucleotides not matched to a gene: 4. The CDR3 has 12 residues. The germline CDR1 and CDR2 sequences are GTSNPN and SVGIG (reference sequence). As DNA, the CDR3 is TGTGCCTGCCCAGGGGGCAGTGAAAAACTGTTTTTT. Its translation is CACPGGSEKLFF.

The chain carries TRBV9 and TRBJ1-3, with 9 bases lining up with TRBD1. Germline V gene sequence: CDR1 SGDLS, CDR2 YYNGEE. The CDR3 runs to 18 residues. V trimming: 1 base; J trimming: 3 bases; junction bases outside the gene matches: 11. The CDR3 spells CASSVQVAEDRGGNTIYF. The CDR3 bases are TGTGCCAGCAGCGTACAAGTCGCCGAGGACAGGGGTGGAAACACCATATATTTT.

The V gene is TRBV12-5, the J gene TRBJ1-6; 9 nucleotides match TRBD1. V dropped 1 base and J dropped 9; count of bases not matched to a gene: 7. Germline assignment: CDR1 LGHNT and CDR2 FRNRAP. This CDR3 contains 16 residues. The CDR3 protein is CASGLAEDRGFSPLHF. CDR3 coding DNA: TGTGCTAGTGGTTTGGCCGAGGACAGGGGTTTTTCACCCCTCCACTTT.

The chain employs TRBV24-1 and TRBJ1-5, with TRBD1 matching over 10 bases. From germline, CDR1 is KGHDR and CDR2 SFDVKD. The CDR3 spans 17 residues. V was pared by 4 bases and J by 2 bases, with 7 bases of the junction left unmatched. The CDR3 is CATSDRDRGSGNQPQHF. As DNA, the CDR3 is TGTGCCACCAGTGACAGGGACAGGGGAAGTGGCAATCAGCCCCAGCATTTT.

The rearrangement uses TRBV10-3 and TRBJ2-1, with 8 bases that match TRBD1. Germline values: CDR1 ENHRY, CDR2 SYGVKD. V lost 10 bases and J lost 5; bases outside the gene matches: 10. This CDR3 has 14 residues. Written as DNA, the CDR3 is TGTGCCACGAACGACAGGGGACGCGACAATGAGCAGTTCTTC. This gives the protein CATNDRGRDNEQFF.

The V and J genes are TRBV7-3 and TRBJ2-5; 10 nucleotides agree with TRBD2. This CDR3 has 15 amino acids. The junction had 6 bases not matched to a gene; V was cut back by 6 bases and J by 2 bases. Germline V gene lookup returns CDR1 SGHTA and CDR2 FQGTGA. The DNA of the CDR3 is TGTGCCAGCAGGGGAAGGACTAGCGGACAAGAGACCCAGTACTTC. It translates to CASRGRTSGQETQYF.

In its sample, this clone was seen a few times. The CDR3 spells CASSLNVGGTRTF. Here the CDR3 DNA reads TGTGCCAGCAGCTTAAATGTTGGGGGGACCCGGACCTTC. The V call is TRBV7-3, the J call TRBJ1-2; possibly TRBD1 for D (5 bases). The V end was cut by 1 base, the J end by 14 bases, with 17 bases between. The length of the CDR3 is 13 residues. The germline CDR1 and CDR2 sequences are SGHTA and FQGTGA.

This clone turned up a few times. The J gene is TRBJ1-2, the V gene TRBV10-3; tentative D call: TRBD1 (5 bases). With 0 bases removed from V and 7 bases from J, the gap between germline ends came to 12 bases. Germline CDR1 and CDR2: ENHRY and SYGVKD. This CDR3 is built from 14 residues. In DNA, the CDR3 is TGTGCCATCAGTGAGTCTAGGGGATGGGGTGGCTACACCTTC. This encodes CAISESRGWGGYTF.

V gene TRBV5-8 combines with J gene TRBJ2-2; 8 nucleotides align to TRBD2. CDR1 and CDR2 from the germline V gene are SGHTS and YDEGEE. The V segment lost 4 bases and the J segment 6 bases; nucleotides outside the gene matches: 11. The CDR3 loop spans 16 amino acids. CDR3 loop: CASSPLAGSGSGELFF. CDR3 DNA sequence: TGTGCCAGCAGCCCTTTAGCGGGGTCGGGCTCCGGGGAGCTGTTTTTT. Full variable domain (rest looked up from reference TRBV5-8 and TRBJ2-2): EAGVTQSPTHLIKTRGQQATLRCSPISGHTSVYWYQQALGLGLQFLLWYDEGEERNRGNFPPRFSGRQFPNYSSELNVNALELEDSALYLCASSPLAGSGSGELFFGEGSRLTVL.